This T cell receptor beta chain was obtained from a study of T cells in Graves' hyperthyroidism and ophthalmopathy (dated by TCRdb to between 2018 and 2021). Looking at the study overall: Peripheral blood samples were taken at the time of initial diagnosis, prior to any treatment. TCR V-J signatures able to tell the groups apart were searched for in a discovery cohort of 90 to 100 patients, of whom over 40 had Graves' ophthalmopathy and 55 to 65 had stable Graves' hyperthyroidism. Prospective prediction of ophthalmopathy was tested in an independent validation cohort of 18 to 20 hyperthyroidism patients and 15 to 17 patients who later progressed to ophthalmopathy. The roughly 94 discovery patients were randomly split 7:3 into training and test sets. In more than 5 Graves' hyperthyroidism patients, the study also compared T-cell repertoires from thyroid tissue with T-cell repertoires from blood. After blood sampling, hyperthyroidism patients were treated with methimazole at a starting dose of 30 mg daily, and ophthalmopathy patients were treated with high-dose intravenous methylprednisolone. According to the paper, TCR Vbeta CDR3 sequencing was carried out on approximately 140 peripheral blood samples, which came from 40 to 45 ophthalmopathy, fewer than 80 hyperthyroidism and approximately 17 progressor patients.

A note on this clonotype: The antigen it recognizes is unknown. Germline is not matched at one junction end, which may reflect a read error.

Hyperthyroidism patients were newly diagnosed, had a disease duration of under 2 months, and were aged 18 to 65 years. The study excluded patients with uncontrolled infections, other autoimmune diseases, pregnancy or lactation. Diagnoses were established on the basis of clinical symptoms, serum thyroxine and TRAb, thyroid ultrasound, and orbital computed tomography. Blood from progressor patients was collected at the time of first diagnosis with hyperthyroidism, before any ophthalmopathy symptoms had appeared. PBMCs were separated from roughly 10 ml of fresh peripheral blood using Ficoll-Paque density gradient centrifugation. Progressor patients were first diagnosed with Graves' hyperthyroidism and then developed ophthalmopathy during follow-up. Total RNA was extracted using Trizol reagent, and RNA quality was assessed on an Agilent 2100 Bioanalyzer. CDR1 and CDR2, per the germline V gene (reference sequence), are SGHKS and YYEKEE. The CDR3 spans 16 residues, from the cysteine through the phenylalanine. The entry retains the CDR3 DNA only, 48 bases that are in frame from base 1.

General conclusions and limits of the study: A 13 V-J signature model separated ophthalmopathy from stable hyperthyroidism, with 87.88% sensitivity and 81% to 83% specificity in cross-validation and 80%/75% in testing. No statistical method was used to set the sample size in advance, and investigators knew the group allocation. In validation, the model predicted progression to ophthalmopathy a median of around 6.5 months before onset, with roughly 68% sensitivity and 72.22% specificity. Most expanded thyroid clonotypes (frequency above 0.001) were also detected in blood, a finding suggesting that blood repertoires may reflect thyroid immune responses.

The TCR beta CDR3 regions were amplified from the RNA transcripts. For the first round of RT-PCR on the TCR CDR3, the HTBI primer set was used together with the Qiagen OneStep RT-PCR kit. Libraries were constructed in a second round of multiplex PCR, after which size selection and purification were carried out. Libraries were sequenced paired-end with 100 bp reads on an Illumina HiSeq2000. Per the authors' processing: SOAPnuke was used to process the raw data, with reads discarded if the reads contained adapters or uncalled bases, had a mean Phred below 15, or lacked an exact constant-primer or identifier match. High-quality paired reads were merged with COPE v1.2.5, and unique nucleotide sequences were defined as clonotypes. Clonotypes were aligned to IMGT TRBV, TRBD and TRBJ reference segments using MiTCR v1.1. The analysis included only V-J combinations with a frequency above 0.0001, which together covered 99% to 99.2% of the repertoires. The TCS score was defined as the ratio of F50 (clonal expansion) to E x V (chaos), calculated using BLOSUM62-based TCRdist between CDR3 peptides within each V-J. Welch's t-statistics and random forest reduced fewer than 600 V-J features to roughly 13, which were used in a naive Bayes classifier (R e1071). The public sequencing data were trimmed at Q25 with fastp and processed into clonotypes with MiXCR by TCRdb, which kept only in-frame beta chains. Identical CDR3 protein sequences are pooled into one entry, listed with their most common genes and DNA. The V and J calls were determined by TCRdb, not by the authors. Recorded for this sample are some 600,000 distinct CDR3 sequences; about 14% of them occurred a single time. 5.5% to 7.5% of the sample comes from the top ten.

The sequence was obtained from a young woman with Graves' hyperthyroidism that later progressed to Graves' ophthalmopathy. This chain is built from TRBV5-5 and TRBJ1-4, and perhaps TRBD1 as D gene, on 5 matching bases. Sequencing was done on a sample of blood. The CDR3 reads as follows: CASSQRGAPINEKLSF. Here is the DNA: TGTGCCAGCAGCCAAAGGGGAGCCCCCATTAATGAAAAACTGTCTTTT.